Below, one T cell receptor (beta chain) is given with its context. The target of this receptor is not known. No quality values exist for individual bases; no much larger clone is one base distant. Peripheral blood CD8+ and CD4+ T cells from healthy donors, Susac syndrome patients and multiple sclerosis patients were profiled using high-throughput TCR beta sequencing. The multiple sclerosis controls were treatment-naive patients who had stable or active relapsing-remitting disease and met the revised McDonald criteria. Bulk CD8+ and CD4+ T cells were purified magnetically by negative isolation, whereas CD8+ TEMRA cells were enriched by FACS. Blood was drawn into EDTA tubes, processed within 24 hours, and PBMCs were isolated by density gradient centrifugation. PBMCs intended for TCR sequencing were cryopreserved in liquid nitrogen and thawed later in a water bath at 37 degrees C. The sorted or isolated CD4+, CD8+ and CD8+ TEMRA cells reached a purity of at least 90%.

This sample stems from a study of CD8 T cells in Susac syndrome (dated by TCRdb to the late 2010s). Looking at the study overall: The study used repertoire sequencing to test whether antigen drove CD8+ T cell activation and differentiation in Susac syndrome.

RNA was extracted using the RNeasy kit, and roughly 0.5 to 1 microgram was reverse transcribed with random hexamers. TCR beta CDR3 regions were amplified with the immunoSEQ multiplex PCR assay covering 54 Vbeta and 13 Jbeta segments. Bias from PCR amplification was corrected by using a synthetic template baseline for primer optimization and for computational correction. On the study's bioinformatics: Reads were assigned to V, D and J genes according to IMGT and analyzed in immunoSEQ Analyzer, with only productive sequences retained. Clonality was calculated as one minus the Shannon entropy normalized by log2 of the number of productive unique sequences. For each patient and control, public and private clones were evaluated among the 100 most prevalent clones. Clones were defined as Susac-specific when absent from the healthy and MS cohorts, from about 1,100 published viral clones and from other ImmuneACCESS disease sequences. TCRdb trimmed the raw reads at Q25, called clones with MiXCR and kept productive beta chains. Entries are consolidated by CDR3 protein sequence, retaining the most common genes and DNA. The V and J calls follow TCRdb's processing rather than the paper's. Here the sample has 150,000 to 200,000 distinct CDR3 sequences; around 94% occur a single time. Together, the top ten hold about 0.086% of the sample.

Paper-wide results and their limitations: The TCR sequencing and HLA analysis was acknowledged to have included a relatively small number of individuals.

Including cysteine and phenylalanine, the CDR3 has 13 amino acids. The kept DNA is CDR3 alone, 39 bases in frame from the first base. V loses 7 bases of germline sequence and J loses 6 bases, and the interval between the two ends is 19 bases. Reading the germline V gene (reference sequence) gives CDR1 GTSNPN and CDR2 SVGIG. The chain was built from TRBV30 and TRBJ2-7, with a weak D call of TRBD2 (7 bases match). The clonotype originates from a human donor with multiple sclerosis. Sequencing was performed on CD4+ T cells from PBMCs. The CDR3 protein sequence reads: CAFSVWGGGEQYF. The nucleotide sequence reads TGTGCCTTCTCCGTGTGGGGGGGCGGCGAGCAGTACTTC.